A single T cell receptor (beta chain) is shown here with its context. Its antigen is unidentified. The data derive from a study of identical twins. MiXCR, applied by TCRdb to the 5' RACE reads, yields one record per CDR3 protein. The sample includes some 760,000 distinct CDR3 sequences, over 15% of them seen just once. Notes on the study in general: Analyses based on zero insertions could be partly confounded by invariant MAIT and iNKT cells. Within beta out-of-frame sequences, the excess sharing observed between twins was weaker. With abundant cord blood beta clonotypes, insertions were fewer; memory repertoires showed no such pattern.

This CDR3 has 11 amino acids. Trimming took 4 bases from V and 5 from J, leaving 6 bases between them. CDR1 is SGHDN and CDR2 is FVKESK in the germline V gene. The same specimen was also included in a second study, on T cells expressing NK-cell markers.

The specimen sequenced was PBMCs. This TCR derives from a woman in her late teens or twenties in good health. The genes are TRBV14 and TRBJ2-7; D not resolved. CDR3 nucleotide sequence: TGTGCCAGCAGCCGCGAGGACGAGCAGTACTTC. Encoded protein: CASSREDEQYF.